These 18 T cell receptor beta chains were all obtained from the same sample, sequenced in a study of beta chain features in type 1 diabetes. The whole isolated RNA underwent reverse transcription, so sequencing captured expressed TCRB transcripts. Measured with immunoSEQ multiplex PCR; TCRdb has only the in-frame clones, and not every one. The table shows about 410,000 clones, with roughly 13% occurring only once. What was sequenced was naive CD4+ T cells from blood. Receptors were obtained from a man aged 30 to 39 in good health.

As concerns this clone: Other DNA sequences from this sample encode an identical CDR3 as well. V is TRBV29-1 and J is TRBJ1-5; D may be TRBD1 (5 bases). This CDR3 spans 13 amino acids. Trimming left V 6 bases short and J 1 base short, with 10 bases between. Per germline, CDR1 SQVTM and CDR2 ANQGSEA. CDR3 amino acids: CSVGEGSNQPQHF. In DNA form, the CDR3 reads TGCAGCGTGGGAGAGGGGAGCAATCAGCCCCAGCATTTT. Together with reference TRBV29-1 and TRBJ1-5, the CDR3 gives the full variable domain: SAVISQKPSRDICQRGTSLTIQCQVDSQVTMMFWYRQQPGQSLTLIATANQGSEATYESGFVIDKFPISRPNLTFSTLTVSNMSPEDSSIYLCSVGEGSNQPQHFGDGTRLSIL.

This clone was found a few times. This chain uses TRBV7-9 with TRBJ2-5, with 7 nucleotides matching TRBD1. V trimming: 5 bases; J trimming: 2 bases; junction bases outside the gene matches: 8. Germline CDR1 reads SEHNR; CDR2 reads FQNEAQ (reference sequence). This CDR3 is built from 15 residues. CDR3 protein: CASSRQGIPQETQYF. DNA for the CDR3: TGTGCCAGCAGCCGACAGGGAATACCTCAAGAGACCCAGTACTTC.

This clone turned up a few times. The rearrangement links TRBV7-2 to TRBJ1-2, with TRBD1 as a possible D gene (5 bases). The CDR3 is 15 amino acids. Germline-derived CDR1 and CDR2 are SGHTA and FQGNSA. V was trimmed by 3 bases and J by 2 bases, leaving 13 bases between them. The CDR3: CASSFPGPRNYGYTF. CDR3 DNA sequence: TGTGCCAGCAGCTTTCCGGGACCGAGGAACTATGGCTACACCTTC.

The V call is TRBV9, the J call TRBJ2-5; D might be TRBD2 (6 bases). V lost 4 bases and J lost 4, with 14 bases in between. Germline CDR1 reads SGDLS; CDR2 reads YYNGEE. The CDR3 extends over 14 amino acids. CDR3 amino acids: CASSPGSSGETQYF. The CDR3 DNA is TGTGCCAGCAGCCCGGGGAGTAGCGGAGAGACCCAGTACTTC.

A remark on this clone: Other DNA sequences within the sample encode an identical CDR3. The chain uses TRBV29-1 and TRBJ2-1, with D unresolved. The CDR3 contains 11 residues. Deletions cut 3 bases from V and 6 bases from J, with 6 bases between. In germline, CDR1 is SQVTM, CDR2 ANQGSEA. The CDR3 DNA follows: TGCAGCGTTGACAGATCCAATGAGCAGTTCTTC. Protein product: CSVDRSNEQFF.

V gene TRBV5-1 combines with J gene TRBJ2-5, with TRBD2 matching over 9 bases. The CDR3 extends over 16 amino acids. In germline, CDR1 is SGHRS, CDR2 YFSETQ. Trimming cost V 5 bases and J 5 bases; bases outside gene matches: 13. The DNA for the CDR3 is TGCGCCAGCAGGCTAGCGGGGCCGGACCGGTGGGAGACCCAGTACTTC. The encoded protein is CASRLAGPDRWETQYF. The full variable domain, with the rest looked up from reference TRBV5-1 and TRBJ2-5, is KAGVTQTPRYLIKTRGQQVTLSCSPISGHRSVSWYQQTPGQGLQFLFEYFSETQRNKGNFPGRFSGRQFSNSRSEMNVSTLELGDSALYLCASRLAGPDRWETQYFGPGTRLLVL.

This chain uses TRBV5-1 with TRBJ2-5; 9 bases are a match to TRBD1. Germline CDR1 reads SGHRS; CDR2 reads YFSETQ. The trim removed 2 bases at V and 4 bases at J, leaving 6 bases unmatched. CDR3 length: 15 residues. The CDR3 reads CASSFGTGYRETQYF. CDR3 DNA sequence: TGCGCCAGCAGCTTCGGGACAGGGTATCGAGAGACCCAGTACTTC.

V usage is TRBV4-3 and J usage is TRBJ2-1; 7 bases are shared with TRBD2. Germline trimming cut 3 bases from V and 7 bases from J; bases unmatched to any gene: 6. Germline CDR1 is LGHNA and CDR2 is YSLEER. The CDR3 covers 14 residues. CDR3 protein: CASSQVIGGNEQFF. The CDR3 coding sequence is TGCGCCAGCAGCCAGGTTATCGGGGGGAATGAGCAGTTCTTC.

The rearrangement uses TRBV29-1 and TRBJ1-1; maybe TRBD1 (5 bases). The V end was cut by 8 bases, the J end by 7 bases, with 17 bases between. This CDR3 is built from 12 residues. The germline gives CDR1 SQVTM, CDR2 ANQGSEA. The CDR3 sequence is CSSSGGQGEAFF. CDR3 DNA: TGCAGCTCCTCCGGAGGGCAGGGTGAAGCTTTCTTT.

This chain connects TRBV29-1 to TRBJ2-5, with no clear D. With 4 bases removed from V and 5 bases from J, the gap between germline ends came to 11 bases. The V gene's germline CDR1 is SQVTM and CDR2 ANQGSEA. There are 12 residues in the CDR3. CDR3 region: CSVGLGQETQYF. The CDR3 DNA is TGCAGCGTTGGCTTGGGCCAGGAGACCCAGTACTTC.

This clone occurred a few times. V and J are TRBV18 and TRBJ2-6; TRBD1 is a possible D gene (5 bases). V lost 1 base and J 1 base, leaving 11 bases between the germline ends. The CDR3 length is 17 residues. Germline-derived CDR1 and CDR2 are KGHSH and LQKENI. CDR3 residues: CASSPRRSGSGANVLTF. The CDR3 coding sequence is TGTGCCAGCTCACCACGAAGGTCAGGGTCTGGGGCCAACGTCCTGACTTTC.

A few counts support this clone. This chain connects TRBV7-2 to TRBJ2-2; TRBD2 agrees at 13 bases. Germline CDR1 is SGHTA and CDR2 is FQGNSA. The CDR3 contains 16 residues. V was pared by 6 bases and J by 3 bases, with 4 bases of the junction left unmatched. The CDR3 DNA is TGTGCCAGCAGTTCGGGACTAGCGGGATACACCGGGGAGCTGTTTTTT. It yields the protein CASSSGLAGYTGELFF.

Here the CDR3 DNA reads TGTGCCAGCAGCGTAGGAAAAGGGTTGGAGACCCAGTACTTC. Amino acid sequence: CASSVGKGLETQYF. The rearrangement links TRBV9 to TRBJ2-5; D unclear. This CDR3 comprises 14 residues. Germline loops: CDR1 SGDLS, CDR2 YYNGEE. Trimming shortened V by 0 bases and J by 5 bases, and 11 bases separated the two germline ends.

The chain is built from TRBV7-2 and TRBJ2-1, with D possibly being TRBD1 (5 bases). The V end was cut by 1 base, the J end by 14 bases, with 15 bases between. This CDR3 has 13 amino acids. Germline-derived CDR1 and CDR2 are SGHTA and FQGNSA. CDR3 nucleotide sequence: TGTGCCAGCAGCTTAGTAGGCAGGGATCCGGAGTTCTTC. Its protein is CASSLVGRDPEFF.

The sample holds a few counts of this clone. The rearrangement joins TRBV5-4 to TRBJ2-7; 13 nucleotides match TRBD2. The length of the CDR3 is 16 residues. Germline V gene lookup returns CDR1 SGHNT and CDR2 YYREEE (reference sequence). V lost 5 bases and J lost 1; bases outside the gene matches: 6. Written as DNA, the CDR3 is TGTGCCAGCAGTTGGGGACTAGCGGGGAGTTCCTACGAGCAGTACTTC. Protein product: CASSWGLAGSSYEQYF.

Only a few counts were recorded for this clone. This rearrangement joins TRBV4-3 to TRBJ2-5, with TRBD1 identical over 9 bases. V lost 0 bases, J lost 4 bases, and 6 bases stayed unmatched. This CDR3 spans 16 amino acids. Germline CDR1 LGHNA, CDR2 YSLEER. This CDR3 reads CASSQDYGTGLETQYF. DNA for the CDR3: TGCGCCAGCAGCCAAGATTACGGGACAGGGTTAGAGACCCAGTACTTC.

This chain joins TRBV11-3 and TRBJ2-1; D uncertain. Trimming stripped 0 bases from V and 2 bases from J, with 8 bases between. The germline gives CDR1 SGHNT, CDR2 YENEEA. The CDR3 is 15 residues long. CDR3 region: CASSLDRLAYNEQFF. Here the CDR3 DNA reads TGTGCCAGCAGCTTAGATCGCCTGGCCTACAATGAGCAGTTCTTC.

This chain links TRBV29-1 with TRBJ1-2; no clear D. The germline V gene encodes CDR1 SQVTM and CDR2 ANQGSEA. The CDR3 length is 12 residues. Deletions cut 3 bases from V and 2 bases from J, with 7 bases between. The CDR3 loop reads CSVDSFNYGYTF. The CDR3 coding sequence is TGCAGCGTTGACAGTTTCAACTATGGCTACACCTTC.